The 28 T cell receptor beta chains below all came from one sample that was sequenced in a study of Ad26.COV2.S vaccination and SARS-CoV-2 variants. The protocol was immunoSEQ multiplex PCR, while the TCRdb copy is restricted to in-frame clones and leaves out a portion. The data contain 180,000 or so clones, 70% to 90% of them seen just once; the ten biggest clones take up about 5.9%. Sample: peripheral blood, taken after recovery from COVID-19. The receptor source for this set is a human donor who had recovered from COVID-19.

The chain employs TRBV28 and TRBJ1-1; D is unclear. Trimming took 1 base from V and 1 from J, leaving 13 bases between them. CDR1 is MDHEN and CDR2 is SYDVKM in the germline V gene. This CDR3 is 16 amino acids long. CDR3 sequence reads: CASSLLGFEGNTEAFF. CDR3 sequence (DNA): TGTGCCAGCAGTTTATTAGGGTTTGAGGGGAACACTGAAGCTTTCTTT.

This clone was detected only once. J is TRBJ1-1 and V is TRBV5-1; D is undetermined. Trimming removed 0 bases at V and 1 base at J, with 7 bases between. This CDR3 comprises 14 residues. Germline CDR1 is SGHRS and CDR2 is YFSETQ. CDR3 bases: TGCGCCAGCAGCTTGGCTTTTCAGAACACTGAAGCTTTCTTT. Translated, it gives CASSLAFQNTEAFF.

This clone was observed a single time. The genes are TRBV7-8 and TRBJ1-6, with D perhaps matching TRBD1 (5 bases). V dropped 0 bases and J dropped 2 bases, with 8 bases sitting between them. Germline CDR1 and CDR2: SGHVS and FQNEAQ. There are 16 residues in the CDR3. The CDR3 loop is CASSLAGGTYNSPLHF. The DNA of the CDR3 is TGTGCCAGCAGCTTAGCCGGGGGAACCTATAATTCACCCCTCCACTTT.

The chain joins TRBV27 to TRBJ2-3; TRBD1 or TRBD2 may be the D gene (5 bases each). V was cut by 7 bases and J by 5 bases, with 19 bases left in between. The germline gives CDR1 MNHEY, CDR2 SMNVEV (reference sequence). The CDR3 consists of 15 residues. The CDR3 DNA sequence: TGTGCCAGCAACCAGGGCGGCAGGGAGATAGATACGCAGTATTTT. Its translation: CASNQGGREIDTQYF.

The chain has TRBV10-1 and TRBJ2-3, with 15 positions matching TRBD2. Trimming took 9 bases from V and 4 from J; bases not matched to a gene: 8. Germline CDR1 WNHNN, CDR2 SYGVQD (reference sequence). The CDR3 is 16 amino acids. This CDR3 is CASSTGTSGRSDTQYF. The CDR3 DNA reads as TGCGCCAGTAGTACCGGGACTAGCGGGAGGTCAGATACGCAGTATTTT.

The sample holds a few counts of this clone. The rearrangement uses TRBV6-4 and TRBJ1-6, with a tentative D call TRBD1 (5 bases). CDR1 is MRHNA and CDR2 is SNTAGT in the germline V gene. The V end was cut by 3 bases, the J end by 10 bases, with 16 bases between. The CDR3 consists of 15 residues. Written as DNA, the CDR3 is TGTGCCAGCAGTGAGAGTTCGGGGGAGGGATCACCCCTCCACTTT. It specifies CASSESSGEGSPLHF.

This clone showed up just once. The V and J genes are TRBV14 and TRBJ1-2, with D perhaps TRBD1 (5 bases). CDR1 is SGHDN, CDR2 FVKESK, per germline. The CDR3 extends over 14 amino acids. V was shortened by 1 base and J by 4 bases, with 10 bases between the two germline ends. CDR3: CASSQGRGSYGYTF. DNA of the CDR3: TGTGCCAGCAGCCAAGGGAGGGGTAGCTATGGCTACACCTTC.

The gene calls are TRBV28 and TRBJ2-5; TRBD1 aligns across 8 bases. V lost 5 bases, J lost 2 bases, and 10 bases stayed unmatched. The CDR3 consists of 16 residues. Germline V gene data show CDR1 as MDHEN and CDR2 as SYDVKM. CDR3 DNA sequence: TGTGCCAGCAGTGACCGCGGACAGGGAACACAAGAGACCCAGTACTTC. It codes for CASSDRGQGTQETQYF.

The rearrangement links TRBV7-9 to TRBJ2-1; D may be TRBD1 or TRBD2 (5 bases each). Trimming removed 5 bases at V and 12 bases at J, with 26 bases between. The CDR3 contains 16 residues. Germline lookup yields CDR1 SEHNR and CDR2 FQNEAQ (reference sequence). CDR3 coding DNA: TGTGCCAGCAGCCCCGGGGATGGCCCAGGGCAAAAGGGGCAGTTCTTC. Translated: CASSPGDGPGQKGQFF.

The genes are TRBV13 and TRBJ2-2, with TRBD1 identical over 7 bases. From germline, CDR1 is PRHDT and CDR2 FYEKMQ (reference sequence). The CDR3 sequence is 18 residues long. J lost 0 bases, V lost 6 bases, and 13 bases had no gene match. In nucleotides, the CDR3 is TGTGCCAGCAGTTCAAAATTGGCCGGGACAGCGAACACCGGGGAGCTGTTTTTT. It yields the protein CASSSKLAGTANTGELFF.

This clone has only a few counts. The genes are TRBV28 and TRBJ1-5; no clear D. The CDR3 totals 11 residues. The V gene's germline CDR1 is MDHEN and CDR2 SYDVKM. Trimming shortened V by 3 bases and J by 6 bases, and 3 bases separated the two germline ends. The DNA of the CDR3 is TGTGCCAGCAGTTTCGCTCAGCCCCAGCATTTT. Its translation is CASSFAQPQHF.

The chain employs TRBV29-1 and TRBJ2-1, with 7 positions matching TRBD2. CDR1 is SQVTM, CDR2 ANQGSEA, per germline. This CDR3 is built from 13 residues. The V segment lost 3 bases and the J segment 4 bases; nucleotides outside the gene matches: 3. The CDR3 coding sequence is TGCAGCGTTGAGGCCGGGGGGTACAATGAGCAGTTCTTC. Translating it yields CSVEAGGYNEQFF.

The genes are TRBV9 and TRBJ1-1; no clear D gene. The germline V gene encodes CDR1 SGDLS and CDR2 YYNGEE. This CDR3 has 13 amino acids. Trimming took off 0 bases at V and 5 bases at J, with 8 bases between the two ends. The CDR3 bases are TGTGCCAGCAGCGTAGATCCGCGGACTGAAGCTTTCTTT. Translated, it gives CASSVDPRTEAFF.

V gene TRBV5-6 combines with J gene TRBJ1-5; possible D gene TRBD1, 5 bases. The V gene's germline CDR1 is SGHDT and CDR2 YYEEEE. CDR3 length: 16 residues. V gave up 0 bases and J gave up 3 bases, with 13 bases separating them. The CDR3 DNA reads TGTGCCAGCAGCTTGGGGGGCGGGCAGTCCAATCAGCCCCAGCATTTT. Translation: CASSLGGGQSNQPQHF.

The chain joins TRBV10-1 to TRBJ2-3; 7 bases fit TRBD2. Trimming cost V 5 bases and J 2 bases; bases outside gene matches: 7. The CDR3 covers 15 residues. Germline CDR1 WNHNN, CDR2 SYGVQD (reference sequence). The CDR3 DNA sequence: TGCGCCAGCAGTCTTGGCGGGAGCCCCACAGATACGCAGTATTTT. This codes for CASSLGGSPTDTQYF.

This chain uses TRBV5-1 with TRBJ1-5; D possibly corresponds to TRBD1 (6 bases). The CDR3 is 15 residues long. The V gene lost 6 bases and the J gene lost 3 bases, with 16 bases spanning the gap. Germline CDR1 and CDR2: SGHRS and YFSETQ. CDR3 sequence reads: CASKESEGVNQPQHF. The CDR3 DNA reads as TGCGCCAGCAAAGAGAGTGAGGGGGTCAATCAGCCCCAGCATTTT.

The chain carries TRBV6-5 and TRBJ1-6; D not certain. The CDR3 is made up of 12 amino acids. The V gene's germline CDR1 is MNHEY and CDR2 SVGAGI. V shed 8 bases and J shed 9 bases, with 11 bases lying between them. The CDR3 protein is CASSREGSPLHF. The CDR3 DNA is TGTGCCAGCTCCCGCGAGGGTTCACCCCTCCACTTT.

The chain couples TRBV21-1 to TRBJ1-1. TRBV21-1 is termed a pseudogene. The CDR3 runs 18 residues. The DNA of the CDR3 is TGTGCCAGCAGCAAAATGGCGCGCAGGGACGATATAGACACTGAAGCTTTCTTT. It yields the protein CASSKMARRDDIDTEAFF.

The gene calls are TRBV2 and TRBJ1-5, with D possibly being TRBD1 (6 bases). CDR3 size: 15 residues. Per the germline V gene, CDR1 is SNHLY and CDR2 is FYNNEI. Between the trimmed V and J ends, which lost 0 bases and 10 bases, there was a span of 16 bases. The DNA of the CDR3 is TGTGCCAGCAGTGAAGCGGTTGCAGGAGGGACACCCCAGCATTTT. It yields the protein CASSEAVAGGTPQHF.

This clone was picked up one time. This chain joins TRBV4-1 and TRBJ2-3; D is uncertain. Germline assignment: CDR1 MGHRA and CDR2 YSYEKL. The ends were cut back, 0 bases at V and 2 bases at J, with 15 bases in the middle. This CDR3 is built from 17 residues. The CDR3 protein is CASSQEGLVATTDTQYF. CDR3 nucleotide sequence: TGCGCCAGCAGCCAAGAGGGGTTGGTGGCCACCACAGATACGCAGTATTTT.

The chain combines TRBV5-4 with TRBJ2-7; perhaps D is TRBD1 or TRBD2 (7 bases each). Looked up from germline, CDR1 is SGHNT and CDR2 is YYREEE (reference sequence). This CDR3 has 13 amino acids. V gave up 1 base and J gave up 6 bases, with 11 bases separating them. CDR3 residues: CASSLPGGGEQYF. The CDR3 region has the DNA TGTGCCAGCAGCTTGCCAGGGGGGGGCGAGCAGTACTTC.

CDR3 loop: CAWGGVEQYF. The CDR3 nucleotides read TGTGCCTGGGGGGGGGTCGAGCAGTACTTC. The V call is TRBV30, the J call TRBJ2-7, with 7 nucleotides matching TRBD2. Losses at the gene ends were 5 bases for V and 6 bases for J; bases not matched to a gene: 1. Germline assignment: CDR1 GTSNPN and CDR2 SVGIG (reference sequence). The CDR3 is made up of 10 amino acids.

V and J are TRBV2 and TRBJ1-1; D unresolved. Trimming shortened V by 10 bases and J by 4 bases, and 13 bases separated the two germline ends. The CDR3 consists of 12 residues. Germline CDR1 SNHLY, CDR2 FYNNEI. The CDR3 protein is CATVQEGTEAFF. For the CDR3, the DNA is TGTGCCACCGTCCAGGAGGGCACTGAAGCTTTCTTT.

This clone was counted between two and nine times. The rearrangement uses TRBV28 and TRBJ1-5; 9 nucleotides align to TRBD1. The CDR3 has 15 amino acids. Losses at the gene ends were 4 bases for V and 9 bases for J; bases not matched to a gene: 10. The V gene's germline CDR1 is MDHEN and CDR2 SYDVKM. CDR3 DNA sequence: TGTGCCAGCAGTTCAGGGCCGGGACAGGGCCGGCCCCAGCATTTT. This translates into CASSSGPGQGRPQHF.

J is TRBJ2-2 and V is TRBV27; 9 bases align to TRBD2. The V gene's germline CDR1 is MNHEY and CDR2 SMNVEV (reference sequence). Trimming cost V 5 bases and J 8 bases; bases outside gene matches: 12. The CDR3 has 16 amino acids. Here the CDR3 DNA reads TGTGCCAGCAGTCTCATCGCGGGGGGGACCCGGGGGGAGCTGTTTTTT. Protein sequence: CASSLIAGGTRGELFF.

The chain couples TRBV27 to TRBJ2-2, with D perhaps given as TRBD1 or TRBD2 (5 bases each). Germline CDR1 reads MNHEY; CDR2 reads SMNVEV (reference sequence). V was shortened by 1 base and J by 0 bases, with 27 bases between the two germline ends. The length of the CDR3 is 22 residues. CDR3: CASSLLAALRGRIGANTGELFF. The CDR3 DNA is TGTGCCAGCAGTTTATTAGCTGCGTTGAGGGGCCGTATAGGAGCGAACACCGGGGAGCTGTTTTTT.

The chain recombines TRBV18 with TRBJ1-4; no clear D gene. This CDR3 has 13 amino acids. Germline V lookup: CDR1 KGHSH, CDR2 LQKENI. Trimming shortened V by 10 bases and J by 6 bases, and 15 bases separated the two germline ends. CDR3 DNA: TGTGCCACCTCCCCCGGGGTGTATGAAAAACTGTTTTTT. It specifies CATSPGVYEKLFF. The variable domain in full, completed from reference TRBV18 and TRBJ1-4, reads NAGVMQNPRHLVRRRGQEARLRCSPMKGHSHVYWYRQLPEEGLKFMVYLQKENIIDESGMPKERFSAEFPKEGPSILRIQQVVRGDSAAYFCATSPGVYEKLFFGSGTQLSVL.

The gene calls are TRBV7-3 and TRBJ2-3; 9 bases are a match to TRBD1. The CDR3 is made up of 17 amino acids. CDR1 is SGHTA and CDR2 is FQGTGA in the germline V gene. Unmatched junction bases numbered 13, after V lost 5 bases and J lost 4 bases. DNA of the CDR3: TGTGCCAGCAGCCCGCAGCCCGGACAGGGGAACGCAGATACGCAGTATTTT. This sequence encodes CASSPQPGQGNADTQYF.